The T cell receptor beta chain described here comes from a study of CD8+CD57+ T cells in acquired aplastic anemia. As for the study in general: The study obtained an average of around 3.1 ug of DNA from sorted CD4+ and CD8+ cells. As sequenced from healthy donors, CD4+ cells averaged about 10 million reads. Study-wide results and caveats: Patients and controls shared 25 to 35 CD8+ CDR3 sequences, which appeared highly expressed in patients and within their immunodominant clones. Patients and controls were not found to differ significantly in CD8+ Simpson's diversity.

Many counts were recorded for this clonotype. Its antigen is currently unknown. Genomic DNA served as template for TCR beta VDJ and CDR3 profiling. A single record per CDR3 protein comes from TCRdb applying MiXCR to the reads. The repertoire holds about 71,000 distinct CDR3 sequences, with around 50% as singletons. This TCR derives from a human donor in good health, serving as a control. The sequenced sample consisted of sorted CD4+, CD8+, or CD8+CD57+ T cells (not recorded which) from PBMCs.

CDR3 sequence reads: CASSLLLGRNQPQHF. The CDR3 DNA follows: TGTGCCAGCAGCTTATTATTAGGGCGTAATCAGCCCCAGCATTTT. V gene TRBV7-8 combines with J gene TRBJ1-5; D gene unclear. CDR3 length: 15 amino acids. From germline, CDR1 is SGHVS and CDR2 FQNEAQ. V lost 2 bases and J lost 4, with 12 bases in between.